This T cell receptor (beta chain) stems from a study of shared clonotypes between healthy human individuals. About the study: The donor pool was made up of a couple of women and a few men aged 18 to 49.

J was trimmed by 1 base and V by 4 bases; bases with no gene match: 11. This CDR3 comprises 19 residues. The V gene's germline CDR1 is SGHTA and CDR2 FQGTGA. Every immunoSEQ plate was one replicate of a subset's evenly spread DNA. Unsorted PBMC DNA was sequenced on ten immunoSEQ deep assay plates. Study processing details: Junction-only sequences without quality scores were provided by ImmunoSEQ, so filtering was different. Here immunoSEQ multiplex PCR was the method, and the copy in TCRdb shows in-frame clones only, minus some. V and J calls and clone size are given by that table; D and trimming were obtained from the DNA. The sample has about 480,000 clones, around 79% seen once.

V usage is TRBV7-3 and J usage is TRBJ2-2; 11 nucleotides match TRBD2. This receptor was obtained from a woman between 35 and 50 years old in good health. Some clones in this sample may be carry-over from other donors' samples. The source material was PBMCs. The CDR3 DNA reads TGTGCCAGCAGCTCCCCTGGGGCCGGACTAGCGGGGAACACCGGGGAGCTGTTTTTT. It encodes CASSSPGAGLAGNTGELFF.